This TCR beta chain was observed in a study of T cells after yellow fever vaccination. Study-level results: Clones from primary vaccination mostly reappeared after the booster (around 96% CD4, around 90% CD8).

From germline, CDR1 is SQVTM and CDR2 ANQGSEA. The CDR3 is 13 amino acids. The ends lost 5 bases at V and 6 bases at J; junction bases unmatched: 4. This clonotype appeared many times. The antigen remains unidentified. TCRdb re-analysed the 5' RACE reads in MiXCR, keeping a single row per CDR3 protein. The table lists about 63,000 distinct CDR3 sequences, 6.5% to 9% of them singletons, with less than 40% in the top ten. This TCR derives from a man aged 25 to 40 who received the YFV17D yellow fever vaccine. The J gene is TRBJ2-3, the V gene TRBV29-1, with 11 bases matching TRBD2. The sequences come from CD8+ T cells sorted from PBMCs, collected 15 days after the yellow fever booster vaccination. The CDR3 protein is CSVLAGGKDTQYF. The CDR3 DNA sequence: TGCAGCGTTCTAGCGGGAGGCAAGGATACGCAGTATTTT.